A single sample is the source of the 4 T cell receptor beta chains below, sequenced in a study of graft-versus-host responses after intestinal transplantation (dated by TCRdb to the early 2020s). No cognate antigen is known for these TCRs. Libraries were constructed by the immunoSEQ multiplex PCR assay. The source is immuneACCESS, and TCRdb retained only in-frame sequences with V and J called. Part of the clones is not carried over; for the studies checked, unresolved V genes explain less than half of this, and the remainder is unexplained. Within this sample are some 62,000 clones, with roughly 90% of them counted one time only. Together, the top ten hold about 1.5% of the sample. The sample's time point, from its label and the paper: cells obtained before transplantation from donor or recipient. The sample was unstimulated CD8+ T cells sorted from spleen or lymph node cells, taken before transplant. Every receptor here comes from a human donor who was the organ donor for an intestinal transplant.

V is TRBV21-1 and J is TRBJ1-2; TRBD1 is the table's D call, not checked against the DNA. TRBV21-1 is labeled a pseudogene. CDR3 length: 11 amino acids. The CDR3 protein is CASSGRVGYTF. The CDR3 nucleotides are TGTGCCAGCAGCGGCAGGGTCGGCTACACCTTC.

The V gene is TRBV27, the J gene TRBJ2-1, with 8 bases that match TRBD2. V lost 4 bases, J lost 6 bases, and 8 bases stayed unmatched. This CDR3 has 15 amino acids. Looked up from germline, CDR1 is MNHEY and CDR2 is SMNVEV (reference sequence). The CDR3 sequence is CASSSPGLGFNEQFF. As DNA, the CDR3 is TGTGCCAGCAGTTCCCCGGGACTAGGGTTCAATGAGCAGTTCTTC.

The rearrangement links TRBV2 to TRBJ2-3; 7 positions match TRBD2. Unmatched junction bases numbered 15, after V lost 4 bases and J lost 5 bases. This CDR3 contains 17 residues. Germline V gene sequence: CDR1 SNHLY, CDR2 FYNNEI. CDR3 region: CASSGTSVATFRDTQYF. DNA of the CDR3: TGTGCCAGCAGTGGTACTAGCGTTGCGACTTTTCGAGATACGCAGTATTTT. Based on the CDR3 plus reference TRBV2 and TRBJ2-3, the full variable domain is EPEVTQTPSHQVTQMGQEVILRCVPISNHLYFYWYRQILGQKVEFLVSFYNNEISEKSEIFDDQFSVERPDGSNFTLKIRSTKLEDSAMYFCASSGTSVATFRDTQYFGPGTRLTVL.

The V and J genes are TRBV28 and TRBJ2-3, with TRBD2 matching 9 bases. Looked up from germline, CDR1 is MDHEN and CDR2 is SYDVKM. The ends lost 3 bases at V and 3 bases at J; junction bases unmatched: 7. The CDR3 extends over 16 amino acids. DNA for the CDR3: TGTGCCAGCAGTTTCTTAGCGGGAGAGATGACAGATACGCAGTATTTT. Protein sequence: CASSFLAGEMTDTQYF.